Listed below are T cell receptor beta chains from one sample, sequenced in a study of T-cell reconstitution after alpha-beta-depleted transplantation in children. Each CDR3 protein gets one entry after TCRdb re-called the PCR reads with MiXCR. Among hundreds of thousands of distinct CDR3 sequences listed, around 12% were seen once. The sample here was PBMCs, taken before TCRalphabeta/CD19-depleted stem cell transplant. Receptors originate from a girl aged 2-9 years with congenital amegakaryocytic thrombocytopenia, due to receive a stem cell transplant. CDR3s include the opening cysteine and the closing phenylalanine or tryptophan. Clone sizes are given selectively: once, few, many, or a class where the clone is expanded.

v_gene,j_gene,len,abundance,CDR3aa
TRBV5-1,TRBJ2-5,15,many,CASSLPAGIQETQYF
TRBV4-1,TRBJ2-2,15,-,CASRRQFSNTGELFF
TRBV12-3/TRBV12-4,TRBJ2-7,13,many,CASSFGISYEQYF
TRBV6-1,TRBJ2-1,14,many,CASPPTSGYNEQFF
TRBV12-3/TRBV12-4,TRBJ1-2,14,many,CASSPQGLSYGYTF
TRBV6-5,TRBJ2-1,15,many,CASSNQREGYNEQFF
TRBV3-1,TRBJ2-2,14,few,CASSQRQATGELFF
TRBV7-3,TRBJ2-3,13,-,CASSLSFSDTQYF
TRBV6-1,TRBJ1-5,14,many,CASSGERVAQPQHF
TRBV7-9,TRBJ1-2,16,few,CASSLSLGQVNYGYTF
TRBV7-6,TRBJ2-5,19,few,CASSLKATRLAGIQETQYF
TRBV5-1,TRBJ2-7,13,few,CASSLLPTYEQYF
TRBV2,TRBJ2-7,14,-,CARSTGAGVYEQYF
TRBV2,TRBJ1-4,15,few,CASSQLFRTNEKLFF
TRBV2,TRBJ2-1,14,few,CASMRGRPNNEQFF
TRBV12-3/TRBV12-4,TRBJ2-2,15,many,CASSSAGGYTGELFF
TRBV9,TRBJ1-6,16,-,CASSSRDRTYNSPLHF
TRBV4-1,TRBJ1-5,15,many,CASSQQIYSNQPQHF
TRBV5-1,TRBJ2-7,14,-,CASSFGSGDYEQYF
TRBV30,TRBJ2-1,21,-,CAWTPLGGASGYPSSYNEQFF
TRBV5-1,TRBJ2-5,13,many,CASSRPGQETQYF
TRBV12-3/TRBV12-4,TRBJ1-2,14,few,CASSYRVFNYGYTF
TRBV20-1,TRBJ2-1,14,many,CSVVGVFSYNEQFF
TRBV12-3/TRBV12-4,TRBJ2-7,13,many,CASSQSDYYEQYF
TRBV29-1,TRBJ1-5,14,many,CSVATGGLNQPQHF
TRBV5-6,TRBJ2-7,15,few,CASSGLRLAAYEQYF
TRBV20-1,TRBJ2-5,14,once,CSARGIRTQETQYF